The sequence of this T cell receptor (beta chain) was determined in a study of blood T cell repertoires in COVID-19. About the research overall: Samples representing acute and convalescent COVID-19 were sourced from the United States, Italy and Spain. The analysed material was cDNA or gDNA that came from T cells, B-cell-depleted T cells, or PBMCs.

On this clone: Other DNA sequences in the same sample also yield this CDR3.

Original handling: Amplification of reference gene primers was used by the study to estimate nucleated cell counts. Some clones are missing from TCRdb's copy, which holds only in-frame ones; the method was immunoSEQ multiplex PCR. V, J and clone size were drawn from that table, and D and trimming were deduced from the DNA. The sample holds tens of thousands of clones, 76% seen once. The CDR3 consists of 13 residues. From germline, CDR1 is GTSNPN and CDR2 SVGIG (reference sequence). V was cut by 2 bases and J by 0 bases, with 5 bases left in between. The source of this sequence is a man aged 65 to 85 with active or convalescent COVID-19. Sample: peripheral blood. V gene TRBV30 combines with J gene TRBJ1-5; D gene unclear. CDR3: CAWSPYSNQPQHF. The CDR3 bases are TGTGCCTGGAGTCCCTATAGCAATCAGCCCCAGCATTTT.